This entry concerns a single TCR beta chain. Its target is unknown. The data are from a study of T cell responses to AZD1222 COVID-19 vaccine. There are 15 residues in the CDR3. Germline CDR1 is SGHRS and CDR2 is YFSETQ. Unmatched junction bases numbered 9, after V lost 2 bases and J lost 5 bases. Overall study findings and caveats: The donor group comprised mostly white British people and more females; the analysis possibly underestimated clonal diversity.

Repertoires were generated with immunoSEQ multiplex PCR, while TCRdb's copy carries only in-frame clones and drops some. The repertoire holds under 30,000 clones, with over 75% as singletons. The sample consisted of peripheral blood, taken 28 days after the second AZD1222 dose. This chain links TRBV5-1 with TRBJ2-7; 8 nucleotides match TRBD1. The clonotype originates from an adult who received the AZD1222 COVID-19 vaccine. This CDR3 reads CASSLGQGKFHEQYF. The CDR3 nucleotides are TGCGCCAGCAGCTTAGGACAGGGAAAGTTTCACGAGCAGTACTTC.